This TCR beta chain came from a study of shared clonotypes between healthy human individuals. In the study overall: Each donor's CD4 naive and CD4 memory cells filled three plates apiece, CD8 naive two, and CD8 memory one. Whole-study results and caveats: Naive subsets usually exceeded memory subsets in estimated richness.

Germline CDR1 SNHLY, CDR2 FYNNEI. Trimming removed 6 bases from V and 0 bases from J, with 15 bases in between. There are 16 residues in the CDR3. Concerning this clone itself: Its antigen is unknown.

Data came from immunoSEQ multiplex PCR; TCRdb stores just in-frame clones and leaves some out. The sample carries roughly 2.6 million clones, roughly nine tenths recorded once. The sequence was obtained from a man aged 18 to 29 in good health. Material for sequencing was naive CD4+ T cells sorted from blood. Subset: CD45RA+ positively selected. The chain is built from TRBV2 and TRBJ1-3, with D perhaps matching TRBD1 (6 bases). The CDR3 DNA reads TGTGCCAGCAGGGCAGGGACGGGACACTCTGGAAACACCATATATTTT. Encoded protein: CASRAGTGHSGNTIYF. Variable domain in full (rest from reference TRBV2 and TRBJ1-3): EPEVTQTPSHQVTQMGQEVILRCVPISNHLYFYWYRQILGQKVEFLVSFYNNEISEKSEIFDDQFSVERPDGSNFTLKIRSTKLEDSAMYFCASRAGTGHSGNTIYFGEGSWLTVV.